This T cell receptor beta chain came from a study of blood T cell repertoires in COVID-19. Study-wide background: The cDNA or gDNA used as material had been derived from T cells, B-cell-depleted T cells, or PBMCs.

The J segment lost 0 bases and the V segment lost 7 bases, leaving 8 bases of the junction unmatched. The CDR3 runs to 15 residues. Germline CDR1 is SGHTA and CDR2 is FQGNSA. In the source study's methods: Estimated nucleated cell counts came from reference gene primer amplification. Here immunoSEQ multiplex PCR was the method, and the copy in TCRdb shows in-frame clones only, minus some. V and J calls and clone size are copied from that table; D and trimming were computed from the DNA. The repertoire includes 95,000 to 150,000 clones, around 88% of them detected once, and roughly 1% sits in the top ten.

Sequenced: peripheral blood. The chain is built from TRBV7-2 and TRBJ2-7, with TRBD2 identical over 8 bases. This TCR came from a woman aged 45-65 years with active or convalescent COVID-19. The CDR3 region has the DNA TGTGCCAGCAAAGGAGTAGCGGGAAGCTCCTACGAGCAGTACTTC. Translation gives CASKGVAGSSYEQYF.